The 14 T cell receptor beta chains reported below all come from one sample, sequenced in a study of radiation and T cells in renal cell carcinoma (dated by TCRdb to the early 2020s). The time point label corresponds to: blood 4 weeks post-SBRT, at nephrectomy. Reading the label with the study, this specimen's treatment or condition is: 15 Gy SBRT to primary tumor, nephrectomy 4 weeks later. Library preparation was by the immunoSEQ multiplex PCR assay. TCRdb took over this immuneACCESS table, retaining in-frame rearrangements with V and J assigned. Such tables are incomplete; in checked studies, under half of the missing clones stem from an unresolved V gene, and the remainder is unexplained. For this sample the table gives about 170,000 clones, of which about 87% were detected only once. Clones ranked in the top ten supply around 11% of the sample. Sequencing used blood, obtained from a patient whose treatment included radiotherapy and nephrectomy. These receptors all come from a woman aged 50 to 60 with renal cell carcinoma.

The chain uses TRBV11-1 and TRBJ1-2; D is uncertain. The ends were cut back, 5 bases at V and 4 bases at J, with 8 bases in the middle. The CDR3 sequence is 12 residues long. Germline V gene data show CDR1 as SGHAT and CDR2 as FQDESV (reference sequence). CDR3 sequence: CASSQETYGYTF. In DNA form, the CDR3 reads TGTGCCAGCAGCCAAGAAACCTATGGCTACACCTTC. The complete variable domain, with remaining parts taken from reference TRBV11-1 and TRBJ1-2, reads EAEVAQSPRYKITEKSQAVAFWCDPISGHATLYWYRQILGQGPELLVQFQDESVVDDSQLPKDRFSAERLKGVDSTLKIQPAELGDSAMYLCASSQETYGYTFGSGTRLTVV.

The chain recombines TRBV7-2 with TRBJ2-5; 10 positions match TRBD2. Germline V lookup: CDR1 SGHTA, CDR2 FQGNSA. The CDR3 is 15 residues long. Trimming removed 2 bases from V and 4 bases from J; junction bases left unmatched: 4. As DNA, the CDR3 is TGTGCCAGCAGCTTAAGGCTAGCGGGGGCAGAGACCCAGTACTTC. This encodes CASSLRLAGAETQYF. The full variable domain, its missing parts supplied by reference TRBV7-2 and TRBJ2-5, is GAGVSQSPSNKVTEKGKDVELRCDPISGHTALYWYRQSLGQGLEFLIYFQGNSAPDKSGLPSDRFSAERTGGSVSTLTIQRTQQEDSAVYLCASSLRLAGAETQYFGPGTRLLVL.

The chain carries TRBV2 and TRBJ1-2; D is perhaps TRBD1 (6 bases). Germline V gene data show CDR1 as SNHLY and CDR2 as FYNNEI. V was clipped by 5 bases and J by 6 bases, with 19 bases between them. The CDR3 consists of 15 residues. CDR3 coding DNA: TGTGCCAGCAGTCTCACCGACACAGGGTGGAATGGCTACACCTTC. Protein sequence: CASSLTDTGWNGYTF.

The gene calls are TRBV2 and TRBJ1-1; D unclear. Germline CDR1 is SNHLY and CDR2 is FYNNEI. The V end was cut by 6 bases, the J end by 1 base, with 9 bases between. The CDR3 sequence is 13 residues long. Here the CDR3 reads CASSQRGNTEAFF. CDR3 bases: TGTGCCAGCAGCCAACGAGGGAACACTGAAGCTTTCTTT.

The V and J genes are TRBV15 and TRBJ1-2, with D possibly matching TRBD1 (5 bases). From germline, CDR1 is LNHNV and CDR2 YYDKDF (reference sequence). Trimming removed 3 bases from V and 4 bases from J, with 6 bases in between. This CDR3 contains 12 residues. The CDR3 region is CATSSDSYGYTF. The CDR3 DNA reads as TGTGCCACCAGCAGCGACAGCTATGGCTACACCTTC.

This clone appeared a few times. Mismatch with germline at one junction end may stem from a read error. CDR3 sequence: CASGGVLGEQYF. In DNA, the CDR3 is TGCGCCTCCGGGGGCGTCTTGGGCGAGCAGTACTTC. V is TRBV6-5 and J is TRBJ2-7, with D possibly being TRBD1 or TRBD2 (6 bases each). Germline CDR1 and CDR2: MNHEY and SVGAGI. CDR3 length equals 12 residues.

V gene TRBV29-1 combines with J gene TRBJ1-2; TRBD1 aligns across 10 bases. This CDR3 comprises 12 residues. The germline gives CDR1 SQVTM, CDR2 ANQGSEA. The CDR3 here is CGGGQGTYGYTF. The CDR3 region has the DNA TGCGGCGGGGGACAGGGGACCTATGGCTACACCTTC.

The CDR3 loop is CASSSGPKETQYF. The CDR3 DNA sequence: TGTGCCAGTAGTTCGGGCCCCAAGGAGACCCAGTACTTC. The J gene is TRBJ2-5, the V gene TRBV19, with unresolved D. Germline CDR1 LNHDA, CDR2 SQIVND (reference sequence). Trimming removed 5 bases at V and 5 bases at J, with 12 bases between. The CDR3 totals 13 residues.

J is TRBJ1-2 and V is TRBV19; D is perhaps TRBD1 (6 bases). The CDR3 has 17 residues. Trimming removed 3 bases from V and 0 bases from J, with 17 bases in between. Germline-derived CDR1 and CDR2 are LNHDA and SQIVND (reference sequence). CDR3 region: CASSMKAQGTTNYGYTF. In DNA, the CDR3 is TGTGCCAGTAGTATGAAGGCGCAGGGGACGACTAACTATGGCTACACCTTC.

V is TRBV7-9 and J is TRBJ2-5; D ambiguous. Germline CDR1 SEHNR, CDR2 FQNEAQ (reference sequence). The CDR3 is 12 residues long. The V end was cut by 5 bases, the J end by 5 bases, with 9 bases between. The CDR3 bases are TGTGCCAGCAGCCGGAATGGGGAGACCCAGTACTTC. This translates into CASSRNGETQYF.

The chain is built from TRBV18 and TRBJ2-5; possible D gene TRBD1, 5 bases. Germline V gene data show CDR1 as KGHSH and CDR2 as LQKENI. The CDR3 is made up of 13 amino acids. The V and J ends lost 1 base and 3 bases respectively, with 6 bases between them. CDR3 protein: CASSPLQEETQYF. The CDR3 DNA reads as TGTGCCAGCTCACCACTACAGGAAGAGACCCAGTACTTC.

The rearrangement joins TRBV19 to TRBJ2-3; 12 bases fit TRBD2. The germline V gene has CDR1 LNHDA and CDR2 SQIVND (reference sequence). J gave up 14 bases and V 5 bases, and 8 bases lay outside the gene matches. CDR3 length equals 13 residues. CDR3 sequence reads: CASSSGLAGGLYF. The CDR3 DNA reads as TGTGCCAGTAGTTCGGGACTAGCGGGCGGTTTGTATTTT.

This clone occurred a few times. The chain uses TRBV7-2 and TRBJ2-2, with D perhaps TRBD2 (5 bases). Looked up from germline, CDR1 is SGHTA and CDR2 is FQGNSA. This CDR3 has 13 amino acids. Trimming cost V 7 bases and J 1 base, with 7 bases left between them. The CDR3 spells CASKEGNTGELFF. DNA for the CDR3: TGTGCCAGCAAAGAGGGGAACACCGGGGAGCTGTTTTTT.

In the case of this clone: Other DNA sequences of this sample code for an identical CDR3. The gene calls are TRBV18 and TRBJ2-5; D may be TRBD1 or TRBD2 (5 bases each). The CDR3 totals 13 residues. V gave up 1 base and J gave up 4 bases, with 7 bases separating them. Germline V gene data show CDR1 as KGHSH and CDR2 as LQKENI. The CDR3 is CASSPQRGETQYF. CDR3 coding DNA: TGTGCCAGCTCACCACAGAGGGGAGAGACCCAGTACTTC.